These 19 T cell receptor beta chains came from one sample sequenced in a study of OX40 agonist ivuxolimab in advanced cancers. Using immunoSEQ multiplex PCR, the repertoire was profiled, and TCRdb retains in-frame clones only, with some absent. The repertoire holds about 64,000 clones, with 80% to 85% as singletons. Source: CD4+ or CD8+ T cells sorted from blood, taken in a trial of the OX40 agonist ivuxolimab. Receptor source: an adult with an advanced solid tumor such as melanoma, head and neck, liver or kidney cancer.

The genes are TRBV5-1 and TRBJ2-1, with 7 bases lining up with TRBD2. CDR3 length equals 12 residues. Germline CDR1 and CDR2: SGHRS and YFSETQ. Trimming removed 5 bases from V and 13 bases from J; junction bases left unmatched: 9. This chain's CDR3 is CASRITSEKQFF. CDR3 sequence (DNA): TGCGCCAGCAGAATAACTAGCGAAAAACAGTTCTTC. Looking up the rest from reference TRBV5-1 and TRBJ2-1 gives the full variable domain: KAGVTQTPRYLIKTRGQQVTLSCSPISGHRSVSWYQQTPGQGLQFLFEYFSETQRNKGNFPGRFSGRQFSNSRSEMNVSTLELGDSALYLCASRITSEKQFFGPGTRLTVL.

The chain links TRBV30 to TRBJ2-1; 8 positions agree with TRBD2. V shed 0 bases and J 13 bases; nucleotides not matched to a gene: 8. The CDR3 sequence is 13 residues long. Germline V gene lookup returns CDR1 GTSNPN and CDR2 SVGIG (reference sequence). This CDR3 reads CAWSVGTRNVQFF. The CDR3 bases are TGTGCCTGGAGTGTAGGGACTAGAAACGTACAGTTCTTC.

This chain joins TRBV9 and TRBJ2-3; D gene uncertain. This CDR3 is built from 13 residues. Germline lookup yields CDR1 SGDLS and CDR2 YYNGEE. Trimming took off 3 bases at V and 6 bases at J, with 11 bases between the two ends. The CDR3, as DNA: TGTGCCAGCAGCGAGAGTAGTTTGGATACGCAGTATTTT. It translates to CASSESSLDTQYF. The full variable domain, with the rest looked up from reference TRBV9 and TRBJ2-3, is DSGVTQTPKHLITATGQRVTLRCSPRSGDLSVYWYQQSLDQGLQFLIQYYNGEERAKGNILERFSAQQFPDLHSELNLSSLELGDSALYFCASSESSLDTQYFGPGTRLTVL.

The table lists this clone with many counts. The chain couples TRBV11-2 to TRBJ2-1, with 9 bases lining up with TRBD1. This CDR3 comprises 14 residues. V dropped 5 bases and J dropped 7; count of bases not matched to a gene: 6. In germline, CDR1 is SGHAT, CDR2 FQNNGV. In DNA, the CDR3 is TGTGCCAGCAGCCCCGGGACAGGGTTGAATGAGCAGTTCTTC. The encoded protein is CASSPGTGLNEQFF.

The rearrangement uses TRBV10-1 and TRBJ1-1, with D unresolved. The V end lost 3 bases, the J end lost 3 bases, and 5 bases lay between the germline ends. Germline loops: CDR1 WNHNN, CDR2 SYGVQD (reference sequence). CDR3 size: 12 residues. CDR3: CASSDGYTEAFF. The CDR3 nucleotides read TGCGCCAGCAGTGACGGCTACACTGAAGCTTTCTTT.

The V call is TRBV25-1, the J call TRBJ1-2; TRBD1 matches 9 bases. The CDR3 has 12 residues. With 5 bases clipped from V and 6 bases from J, the junction kept 1 base outside the gene matches. CDR1 is MGHDK, CDR2 SYGVNS, per germline. The CDR3 nucleotides are TGTGCCAGCAGTAGGACAGGGGATGGCTACACCTTC. This encodes CASSRTGDGYTF.

This chain links TRBV6-4 with TRBJ2-7; D is unclear. The CDR3 has 15 amino acids. The ends were cut back, 0 bases at V and 2 bases at J, with 11 bases in the middle. Germline V gene data show CDR1 as MRHNA and CDR2 as SNTAGT. The DNA of the CDR3 is TGTGCCAGCAGTGACTCGAGTCCGGGCCCCTACGAGCAGTACTTC. It yields the protein CASSDSSPGPYEQYF.

V gene TRBV9 combines with J gene TRBJ2-3, with no clear D. V was trimmed by 0 bases and J by 6 bases, leaving 8 bases between them. CDR1 SGDLS and CDR2 YYNGEE come from the germline V gene. CDR3 length: 13 residues. CDR3 sequence (DNA): TGTGCCAGCAGCGTAGGAGAGACGGATACGCAGTATTTT. The encoded protein is CASSVGETDTQYF.

About this clone itself: Other nucleotide sequences from this sample produce the same CDR3. V usage is TRBV6-5 and J usage is TRBJ2-3; D not resolved. CDR1 and CDR2 (germline): MNHEY, SVGAGI. The CDR3 totals 11 residues. The V and J ends lost 3 bases and 6 bases respectively, with 4 bases between them. CDR3 protein: CASSYGDTQYF. In nucleotides, the CDR3 is TGTGCCAGCAGTTATGGGGATACGCAGTATTTT.

The rearrangement uses TRBV6-1 and TRBJ2-5; D could derive from TRBD1 or TRBD2 (5 bases each). The CDR3 is 16 residues long. V was cut by 4 bases and J by 4 bases, with 19 bases left in between. CDR1 MNHNS and CDR2 SASEGT come from the germline V gene. The CDR3 protein is CASSGGVGTILETQYF. The CDR3 nucleotides read TGTGCCAGCAGTGGAGGGGTCGGGACCATTTTAGAGACCCAGTACTTC.

The gene calls are TRBV14 and TRBJ1-1, with unresolved D. The germline gives CDR1 SGHDN, CDR2 FVKESK. This CDR3 contains 15 residues. The germline V and J ends were trimmed by 0 bases and 0 bases, with 8 bases remaining between them. CDR3 nucleotides: TGTGCCAGCAGCCAAGACCGTCCGGTGAACACTGAAGCTTTCTTT. It specifies CASSQDRPVNTEAFF.

CDR3 bases: TGTGCCAGCAGCTTAGTTGGGACTAGCGGCGCCTACGAGCAGTACTTC. This encodes CASSLVGTSGAYEQYF. The chain joins TRBV7-2 to TRBJ2-7; 11 positions match TRBD2. Germline CDR1 reads SGHTA; CDR2 reads FQGNSA. The CDR3 sequence is 16 residues long. V lost 1 base, J lost 2 bases, and 4 bases stayed unmatched.

The CDR3 spells CASSLYAASNYGYTF. The CDR3 DNA sequence: TGTGCCAGCAGTTTATATGCAGCGTCTAACTATGGCTACACCTTC. The chain employs TRBV28 and TRBJ1-2, with D uncertain. CDR3 length: 15 residues. Germline V gene sequence: CDR1 MDHEN, CDR2 SYDVKM. Trimming left V 1 base short and J 0 bases short, with 9 bases between.

As concerns this clone: The sample contains more than one DNA sequence encoding this CDR3. The genes are TRBV6-1 and TRBJ1-2; D is undetermined. CDR1 is MNHNS, CDR2 SASEGT, per germline. The V and J ends lost 2 bases and 3 bases respectively, with 7 bases between them. The CDR3 runs to 13 residues. CDR3 residues: CASSERGDYGYTF. The CDR3 bases are TGTGCCAGCAGTGAAAGAGGAGACTATGGCTACACCTTC.

The gene calls are TRBV9 and TRBJ1-2, with 8 bases lining up with TRBD1. Germline values: CDR1 SGDLS, CDR2 YYNGEE. The CDR3 has 15 residues. The ends lost 6 bases at V and 7 bases at J; junction bases unmatched: 14. The CDR3 region has the DNA TGTGCCAGCAACGAGAGGGGACAGGAAGCGGGTGGCTACACCTTC. This gives the protein CASNERGQEAGGYTF.

This clone was observed once. The chain is built from TRBV19 and TRBJ2-1; the D call may be TRBD1 or TRBD2 (6 bases each). The CDR3 has 14 amino acids. Germline loops: CDR1 LNHDA, CDR2 SQIVND (reference sequence). V was shortened by 3 bases and J by 5 bases, with 11 bases between the two germline ends. DNA for the CDR3: TGTGCCAGTAGTATCCGGGGGCCAAACAATGAGCAGTTCTTC. Translated, it gives CASSIRGPNNEQFF.

The chain has TRBV5-5 and TRBJ1-5, with 9 bases that match TRBD1. The germline gives CDR1 SGHKS, CDR2 YYEKEE (reference sequence). The CDR3 length is 15 residues. Trimming removed 4 bases from V and 7 bases from J; junction bases left unmatched: 9. The CDR3 nucleotides are TGTGCCAGCAGCCTTGCGGGACAGGGTCGACAGCCCCAGCATTTT. Protein: CASSLAGQGRQPQHF.

The rearrangement joins TRBV6-1 to TRBJ1-5; TRBD1 matches at 10 bases. V was pared by 6 bases and J by 6 bases, with 8 bases of the junction left unmatched. Germline assignment: CDR1 MNHNS and CDR2 SASEGT. This CDR3 contains 15 residues. This chain's CDR3 is CASRPGQGGIQPQHF. CDR3 nucleotide sequence: TGTGCCAGCAGACCTGGACAGGGGGGAATTCAGCCCCAGCATTTT.

This clone appeared a single time. The rearrangement links TRBV19 to TRBJ2-1; 13 bases are a match to TRBD2. The germline gives CDR1 LNHDA, CDR2 SQIVND (reference sequence). V was clipped by 2 bases and J by 10 bases; unmatched bases: 8. This CDR3 contains 16 residues. CDR3: CASSITGTSGTKEQFF. The CDR3 nucleotides read TGTGCCAGTAGTATAACGGGGACTAGCGGGACGAAGGAGCAGTTCTTC.